Listed below are T cell receptor beta chains from one sample, sequenced in a study of T cell changes during pregnancy in multiple sclerosis. TCRdb keeps only in-frame clones here, not all; method: immunoSEQ multiplex PCR. The table shows tens of thousands of clones, with nearly 90% occurring only once. The source was CD8+ T cells from peripheral blood mononuclear cells, collected in the second trimester of pregnancy. The receptors come from a female donor with multiple sclerosis, enrolled in a pregnancy study. Each CDR3 is given with its conserved first and last residue. A D gene is named only where the DNA matches it firmly. Part of the rows lack a size; the others show once, few, many or a class for expanded clones.

J gene: TRBJ2-4; V gene: TRBV7-7; D gene: -; clone size: -; CDR3 DNA: TGTGCCAGCAGTTGCGGGGGACAGGATGGGACGGCCAAAAACATTCAGTACTTC; CDR3 protein: CASSCGGQDGTAKNIQYF
J gene: TRBJ2-1; V gene: TRBV2; D gene: -; clone size: -; CDR3 DNA: TGTGCCAGCAGTGATCCTTTCAGGGGATCCTACAATGAGCAGTTCTTC; CDR3 protein: CASSDPFRGSYNEQFF
J gene: TRBJ2-7; V gene: TRBV11-2; D gene: -; clone size: -; CDR3 DNA: TGTGCCAGCAGCTTATACACCTCCTACGAGCAGTACTTC; CDR3 protein: CASSLYTSYEQYF
J gene: TRBJ2-3; V gene: TRBV9; D gene: TRBD2; clone size: -; CDR3 DNA: TGTGCCAGCAGCGAAACTAGCGGGGGGTTAACAGATACGCAGTATTTT; CDR3 protein: CASSETSGGLTDTQYF
J gene: TRBJ2-3; V gene: TRBV6-4; D gene: TRBD2; clone size: -; CDR3 DNA: TGTGCCAGCAGTGAACTAGCGGGAAGCACAGATACGCAGTATTTT; CDR3 protein: CASSELAGSTDTQYF
J gene: TRBJ1-1; V gene: TRBV27; D gene: TRBD1; clone size: -; CDR3 DNA: TGTGCCAGCAGTTTCACAGGGGGCGGATTAGCTTTCTTT; CDR3 protein: CASSFTGGGLAFF
J gene: TRBJ2-1; V gene: TRBV28; D gene: TRBD1; clone size: once; CDR3 DNA: TGTGCCAGTCCCGATAACCCGCCCGGGACAGACCCTATCGGCAATGAGCAGTTCTTC; CDR3 protein: CASPDNPPGTDPIGNEQFF
J gene: TRBJ2-3; V gene: TRBV5-1; D gene: TRBD1; clone size: -; CDR3 DNA: TGCGCCAGCAGCTTGAACTGGGGACAGGGGGGCGCAGATACGCAGTATTTT; CDR3 protein: CASSLNWGQGGADTQYF
J gene: TRBJ2-3; V gene: TRBV4-3; D gene: -; clone size: -; CDR3 DNA: TGCGCCAGCAGCCAAGATAGAGGCAGCACAGATACGCAGTATTTT; CDR3 protein: CASSQDRGSTDTQYF
J gene: TRBJ2-1; V gene: TRBV6-1; D gene: TRBD2; clone size: -; CDR3 DNA: TGTGCCAGCAGTGGGGGACTAGCGGGAGGCGAGCAGTTCTTC; CDR3 protein: CASSGGLAGGEQFF
J gene: TRBJ2-6; V gene: TRBV7-8; D gene: -; clone size: -; CDR3 DNA: TGTGCCAGCAGCGAGCCCGGGACACTTTCTGGGGCCAACGTCCTGACTTTC; CDR3 protein: CASSEPGTLSGANVLTF
J gene: TRBJ1-2; V gene: TRBV27; D gene: TRBD1; clone size: -; CDR3 DNA: TGTGCCAGCAGTTTAACGATACAGGGGGCCTATGGCTACACCTTC; CDR3 protein: CASSLTIQGAYGYTF
J gene: TRBJ2-7; V gene: TRBV7-8; D gene: TRBD1; clone size: -; CDR3 DNA: TGTGCCAGCAGCTTGGGACAGCTATCCTACGAGCAGTACTTC; CDR3 protein: CASSLGQLSYEQYF
J gene: TRBJ1-1; V gene: TRBV2; D gene: -; clone size: -; CDR3 DNA: TGTGCCAGCAGTGCCTCGACAGGGAACACTGAAGCTTTCTTT; CDR3 protein: CASSASTGNTEAFF
J gene: TRBJ1-3; V gene: TRBV18; D gene: -; clone size: -; CDR3 DNA: TGTGCCAGCTCACCTCTTTCGCTACAGAGTTGCTCTGGAAACACCATATATTTT; CDR3 protein: CASSPLSLQSCSGNTIYF
J gene: TRBJ2-2; V gene: TRBV5-1; D gene: -; clone size: -; CDR3 DNA: TGCGCCAGCAGCTTGGCCGGAGGGTCCGGGGAGCTGTTTTTT; CDR3 protein: CASSLAGGSGELFF
J gene: TRBJ1-1; V gene: TRBV7-8; D gene: -; clone size: -; CDR3 DNA: TGTGCCAGCAGCTTAGTATCGGGACAAGGGGCTTTGGGCACTGAAGCTTTCTTT; CDR3 protein: CASSLVSGQGALGTEAFF
J gene: TRBJ2-1; V gene: TRBV7-9; D gene: -; clone size: once; CDR3 DNA: TGTGCCAGCAGCTTAGCTCTAGGGGAATACAATGAGCAGTTCTTC; CDR3 protein: CASSLALGEYNEQFF